This record covers a single TCR beta chain. Trimming removed 5 bases from V and 4 bases from J; junction bases left unmatched: 11. The CDR3 runs 15 residues. CDR1 is SGDLS and CDR2 is YYNGEE in the germline V gene. The sample belongs to a study of blood T cell repertoires in COVID-19. This table comes from immunoSEQ multiplex PCR, and its TCRdb copy is limited to in-frame clones, with some not included. The sample records roughly 100,000 clones, about 91% being singletons. This receptor was identified in a human donor in a cohort sampled during active COVID-19. The chain couples TRBV9 to TRBJ1-2, with TRBD1 identical over 7 bases. Material: peripheral blood. CDR3 bases: TGTGCCAGCAGTCGCACAGGGGAAACAGGCTATGGCTACACCTTC. It encodes CASSRTGETGYGYTF.